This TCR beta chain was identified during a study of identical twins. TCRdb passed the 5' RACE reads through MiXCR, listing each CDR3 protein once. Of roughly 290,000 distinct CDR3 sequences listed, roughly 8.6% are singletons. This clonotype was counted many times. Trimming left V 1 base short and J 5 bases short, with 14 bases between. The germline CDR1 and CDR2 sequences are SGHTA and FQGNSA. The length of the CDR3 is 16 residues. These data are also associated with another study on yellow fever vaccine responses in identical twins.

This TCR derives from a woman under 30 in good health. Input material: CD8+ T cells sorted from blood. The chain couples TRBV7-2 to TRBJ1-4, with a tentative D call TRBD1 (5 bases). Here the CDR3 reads CASSLGSAWGNEKLFF. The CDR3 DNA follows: TGTGCCAGCAGCTTAGGATCCGCGTGGGGGAATGAAAAACTGTTTTTT.